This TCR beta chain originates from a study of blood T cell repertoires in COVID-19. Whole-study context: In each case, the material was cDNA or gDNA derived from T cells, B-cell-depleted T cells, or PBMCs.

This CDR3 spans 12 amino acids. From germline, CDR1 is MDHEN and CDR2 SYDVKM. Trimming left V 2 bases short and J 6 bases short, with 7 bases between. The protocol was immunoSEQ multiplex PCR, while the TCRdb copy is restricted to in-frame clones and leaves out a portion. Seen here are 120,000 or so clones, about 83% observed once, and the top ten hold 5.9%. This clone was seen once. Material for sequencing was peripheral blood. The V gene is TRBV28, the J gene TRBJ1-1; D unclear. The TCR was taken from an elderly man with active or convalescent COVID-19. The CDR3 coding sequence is TGTGCCAGCAGTTTACGGGTTGCTGAAGCTTTCTTT. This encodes CASSLRVAEAFF.